This passage covers 21 T cell receptor beta chains from one sample sequenced in a study of T cell responses to AZD1222 COVID-19 vaccine. TCRdb's table, derived via immunoSEQ multiplex PCR, lists solely in-frame clones and lacks some. This sample has 160,000 or so clones, with approximately 90% found just once. Sample: peripheral blood, taken on day 0 of AZD1222 vaccination. The receptor source for this set is an adult in good health.

A single count supports this clone. This chain joins TRBV6-7 and TRBJ2-1; TRBD2 is a possible D gene (6 bases). TRBV6-7 falls under the ORF class, with uncertain function. There are 17 residues in the CDR3. The ends were cut back, 4 bases at V and 0 bases at J, with 16 bases in the middle. This CDR3 is CASSSSGDRSSYNEQFF. The CDR3 DNA reads as TGTGCCAGCAGTTCCTCGGGGGATAGGAGCTCCTACAATGAGCAGTTCTTC.

This clone is a singleton in its sample. The rearrangement uses TRBV5-8 and TRBJ1-6; D call uncertain. The CDR3 is 17 amino acids. V was cut by 4 bases and J by 3 bases, with 17 bases left in between. The germline CDR1 and CDR2 sequences are SGHTS and YDEGEE. The CDR3 nucleotides read TGTGCCAGCAGCCCAACATGGAAAATCATCTATAATTCACCCCTCCACTTT. It is translated as CASSPTWKIIYNSPLHF.

V and J are TRBV5-3 and TRBJ1-2; D is unclear. TRBV5-3 is assigned to the ORF class and has an uncertain function. V was cut by 1 base and J by 8 bases, with 15 bases left in between. The length of the CDR3 is 14 residues. In DNA, the CDR3 is TGTGCCAGAAGCTTGTTGCTCTTCCTTGGGGGCTACACCTTC. It translates to CARSLLLFLGGYTF.

The gene calls are TRBV5-1 and TRBJ1-2, with 7 bases lining up with TRBD1. Germline CDR1 and CDR2: SGHRS and YFSETQ. Trimming removed 1 base from V and 2 bases from J; junction bases left unmatched: 2. The CDR3 spans 14 residues. CDR3 coding DNA: TGCGCCAGCAGCTTGACAGGGGACAACTATGGCTACACCTTC. This codes for CASSLTGDNYGYTF.

The rearrangement uses TRBV11-3 and TRBJ2-1; 11 bases align to TRBD1. The CDR3 totals 15 residues. The V segment lost 5 bases and the J segment 3 bases; nucleotides outside the gene matches: 3. Germline CDR1 SGHNT, CDR2 YENEEA. The CDR3 DNA follows: TGTGCCAGCAGCGCGGGACAGGGGGACTACAATGAGCAGTTCTTC. Its protein is CASSAGQGDYNEQFF.

The rearrangement uses TRBV5-1 and TRBJ2-1; 11 nucleotides align to TRBD2. CDR1 is SGHRS and CDR2 is YFSETQ in the germline V gene. The CDR3 sequence is 18 residues long. Trimming took 2 bases from V and 0 from J; bases not matched to a gene: 7. The CDR3 here is CASSLATSGRRSYNEQFF. The CDR3 nucleotides are TGCGCCAGCAGCTTAGCCACTAGCGGGAGACGCTCCTACAATGAGCAGTTCTTC.

This chain uses TRBV30 with TRBJ1-6; 10 bases align to TRBD1. Losses at the gene ends were 8 bases for V and 5 bases for J; bases not matched to a gene: 9. Germline loops: CDR1 GTSNPN, CDR2 SVGIG (reference sequence). This CDR3 has 15 residues. CDR3 sequence reads: CAGSWTGGDNSPLHF. CDR3 nucleotides: TGTGCCGGAAGCTGGACAGGGGGAGATAATTCACCCCTCCACTTT.

The V gene is TRBV6-2 or TRBV6-3, the J gene TRBJ1-5; D is unresolved. The CDR3 is 13 amino acids. CDR1 is MNHEY and CDR2 is SVGEGT in the germline V gene. Deletions cut 7 bases from V and 1 base from J, with 8 bases between. CDR3 sequence reads: CASTPRSNQPQHF. In nucleotides, the CDR3 is TGTGCCAGCACCCCCCGCAGCAATCAGCCCCAGCATTTT.

The V gene is TRBV11-3, the J gene TRBJ2-7; 9 bases are shared with TRBD1. The V gene's germline CDR1 is SGHNT and CDR2 YENEEA. This CDR3 contains 14 residues. Germline trimming cut 3 bases from V and 3 bases from J; bases unmatched to any gene: 3. The CDR3: CASSFQTGGYEQYF. The CDR3 coding sequence is TGTGCCAGCAGCTTCCAGACAGGGGGCTACGAGCAGTACTTC.

The chain combines TRBV4-1 with TRBJ1-5; no firm D call. The germline CDR1 and CDR2 sequences are MGHRA and YSYEKL. V was shortened by 2 bases and J by 3 bases, with 8 bases between the two germline ends. This CDR3 has 14 residues. CDR3 nucleotides: TGCGCCAGCAGCCAACCGTCCTCCAATCAGCCCCAGCATTTT. Protein sequence: CASSQPSSNQPQHF.

The chain links TRBV28 to TRBJ1-1; TRBD1 matches 8 bases. This CDR3 has 15 amino acids. V lost 5 bases and J lost 5; bases outside the gene matches: 10. Looked up from germline, CDR1 is MDHEN and CDR2 is SYDVKM. CDR3 coding DNA: TGTGCCAGCAGTACCGGGGCAGGGGGCGTAACTGAAGCTTTCTTT. Its protein product is CASSTGAGGVTEAFF.

This chain links TRBV7-8 with TRBJ2-3, with a weak D call TRBD2 (6 bases). The germline gives CDR1 SGHVS, CDR2 FQNEAQ. The germline V and J ends were trimmed by 0 bases and 5 bases, with 15 bases remaining between them. CDR3 length: 16 residues. The CDR3 spells CASSLARDPIGDTQYF. The CDR3 bases are TGTGCCAGCAGCTTAGCGCGGGACCCAATTGGAGATACGCAGTATTTT.

About this clone: Other DNA sequences from this sample encode an identical CDR3 as well. V gene TRBV3-1 (or the pseudogene TRBV3-2) combines with J gene TRBJ2-1; 8 nucleotides match TRBD2. Losses at the gene ends were 1 base for V and 0 bases for J; bases not matched to a gene: 11. The CDR3 extends over 19 amino acids. CDR1 and CDR2 (germline): LGHDT, YNNKEL (reference sequence). The CDR3 sequence: CASSQAGTSGLSSYNEQFF. CDR3 DNA: TGTGCCAGCAGCCAAGCTGGTACTAGCGGACTCAGCTCCTACAATGAGCAGTTCTTC.

J is TRBJ1-5 and V is TRBV19; TRBD1 might be the D (6 bases). Germline-derived CDR1 and CDR2 are LNHDA and SQIVND (reference sequence). The CDR3 runs 15 residues. Between the trimmed V and J ends, which lost 1 base and 6 bases, there was a span of 13 bases. CDR3 loop: CASSIGGGRGQPQHF. Here the CDR3 DNA reads TGTGCCAGTAGTATAGGTGGGGGGCGCGGTCAGCCCCAGCATTTT.

The rearrangement joins TRBV5-5 to TRBJ2-7; weak D call: TRBD1 (5 bases). CDR3 length: 13 amino acids. V shed 3 bases and J shed 6 bases, with 13 bases lying between them. Germline V CDR1 and CDR2: SGHKS, YYEKEE (reference sequence). CDR3 DNA: TGTGCCAGCAGCTCCTTCCAGGGATCCGAGCAGTACTTC. Residues: CASSSFQGSEQYF.

There are a few counts of this clone. The chain is built from TRBV11-2 and TRBJ2-1; perhaps TRBD2 as D (5 bases). With 0 bases removed from V and 0 bases from J, the gap between germline ends came to 6 bases. Germline-derived CDR1 and CDR2 are SGHAT and FQNNGV. The CDR3 runs to 15 residues. The CDR3: CASSLEGSSYNEQFF. The CDR3 nucleotides read TGTGCCAGCAGCTTAGAGGGGAGCTCCTACAATGAGCAGTTCTTC. The variable domain in full, with the rest retrieved from reference TRBV11-2 and TRBJ2-1, is EAGVAQSPRYKIIEKRQSVAFWCNPISGHATLYWYQQILGQGPKLLIQFQNNGVVDDSQLPKDRFSAERLKGVDSTLKIQPAKLEDSAVYLCASSLEGSSYNEQFFGPGTRLTVL.

The chain has TRBV5-1 and TRBJ2-2, with 10 bases that match TRBD1. The CDR3 is made up of 15 amino acids. Germline assignment: CDR1 SGHRS and CDR2 YFSETQ. Trimming at V came to 5 bases and at J to 4 bases, leaving 5 bases not matched to a gene. Here the CDR3 reads CASRGTGEATGELFF. The CDR3 coding sequence is TGCGCCAGCAGGGGGACAGGGGAGGCCACCGGGGAGCTGTTTTTT.

V is TRBV7-9 and J is TRBJ2-1; D remains unclear. The ends were cut back, 1 base at V and 4 bases at J, with 8 bases in the middle. Germline assignment: CDR1 SEHNR and CDR2 FQNEAQ (reference sequence). The CDR3 has 14 amino acids. The CDR3 DNA reads as TGTGCCAGCAGCTTAGATGTCCAGTACAATGAGCAGTTCTTC. Protein product: CASSLDVQYNEQFF. The full variable domain, its missing parts supplied by reference TRBV7-9 and TRBJ2-1, is DTGVSQNPRHKITKRGQNVTFRCDPISEHNRLYWYRQTLGQGPEFLTYFQNEAQLEKSRLLSDRFSAERPKGSFSTLEIQRTEQGDSAMYLCASSLDVQYNEQFFGPGTRLTVL.

This chain uses TRBV19 with TRBJ2-7; possibly TRBD1 for D (5 bases). The germline V gene encodes CDR1 LNHDA and CDR2 SQIVND (reference sequence). V lost 6 bases and J 0 bases, leaving 12 bases between the germline ends. The CDR3 is 14 residues long. CDR3 in amino acids: CASRMTASSYEQYF. In DNA, the CDR3 is TGTGCCAGTAGAATGACAGCTAGCTCCTACGAGCAGTACTTC.

The chain uses TRBV6-5 and TRBJ1-5; D may be TRBD1 (5 bases). This CDR3 spans 14 amino acids. With 0 bases removed from V and 5 bases from J, the gap between germline ends came to 8 bases. The germline CDR1 and CDR2 sequences are MNHEY and SVGAGI. CDR3 protein: CASSYSGGDQPQHF. Here the CDR3 DNA reads TGTGCCAGCAGTTACTCGGGGGGGGATCAGCCCCAGCATTTT.

The genes are TRBV19 and TRBJ2-5; TRBD2 agrees at 14 bases. V lost 8 bases and J lost 5; bases outside the gene matches: 13. The CDR3 consists of 17 residues. CDR1 LNHDA and CDR2 SQIVND come from the germline V gene (reference sequence). The CDR3 DNA follows: TGTGCCAGTTCTCCGGGACTAGCGGGAGTTATAGGCGAGACCCAGTACTTC. Translated: CASSPGLAGVIGETQYF.